This T cell receptor beta chain originates from a study of blood T cell repertoires in COVID-19. This clone has only one observation. Study members were between about 18 and 100 years old and lived in about two dozen US regions. The CDR3 covers 17 residues. CDR1 is SEHNR and CDR2 is FQNEAQ in the germline V gene (reference sequence). With 1 base clipped from V and 6 bases from J, the junction kept 7 bases outside the gene matches. The assay was immunoSEQ multiplex PCR, and TCRdb's table has in-frame clones only and misses some. The sample shows about 310,000 clones, about 89% of them seen only once. The sequence came from a woman aged 35 to 49 who had recovered from COVID-19. The chain couples TRBV7-9 to TRBJ2-1, with 12 positions matching TRBD1. Sequencing used PBMCs or T cells enriched from blood (not recorded which). This chain's CDR3 is CASSLGGTGGSFNEQFF. As DNA, the CDR3 is TGTGCCAGCAGCTTAGGGGGGACAGGGGGCTCGTTCAATGAGCAGTTCTTC.